The sequence of this T cell receptor (beta chain) was determined in a study of T cell responses to AZD1222 COVID-19 vaccine (dated by TCRdb to the early 2020s). For context, the study as a whole: TCR sequencing covered 230 to 250 trial participants: 200 to 220 given two doses of AZD1222 and some 25 given two doses of MenACWY control vaccine. Trial participants were enrolled into age subgroups of 18-55, 56-69 and 70-plus years, which contained about 150, 28 and 57 TCR-sequenced participants, respectively. The paper as a whole reports these results and caveats: Nearly half of unique spike-specific TCRs reportedly recognized epitopes outside regions mutated in the B.1.351 and B.1.1.7 variants. In the small 56-69-year group, the increase in depth fell short of significance, most likely because of low power. Most participants were white British and females outnumbered males, and the authors suggested that clonal diversity may have been underestimated. The whole spike protein was spanned by vaccine-associated CD4 TCRs, and dominant responses were seen in regions 160-218 and 743-854. A significant rise in spike-specific TCR breadth and depth was observed after two AZD1222 doses relative to day 0 and relative to MenACWY recipients. Conclusions about previously exposed vaccinees were limited because only five to seven AZD1222 recipients were SARS-CoV-2 seropositive at baseline. Because no samples from the day 14 peak response were available, repertoires could be characterized only after the peak T cell response.

Reading the label with the study, this specimen's time point is: about 28 days (+/-7) after the second vaccine dose. Because spike-specific TCR depth and breadth did not differ between the two schedules, AZD1222 recipients who got a second dose at roughly 4 weeks were pooled with those who got a second dose at roughly 12 weeks. The vaccinee samples were drawn from two UK trials, COV001 and COV002, one of which was a single-blind randomized controlled phase 2/3 trial testing AZD1222 (ChAdOx1 nCoV-19) in healthy adults. Trial participant PBMC samples were collected at day 0 and day 28 after the second dose for TCRbeta chain sequencing. Relative to germline, V is missing 6 bases and J is missing 1 base, with 4 bases of the junction outside any gene match. Including cysteine and phenylalanine, the CDR3 has 14 amino acids. Of the read, only the CDR3 DNA is kept; its 42 bases are in frame from base 1. The germline V gene yields SGHTA for CDR1 and FQGTGA for CDR2.

Concerning this clone: Its antigen target is currently unknown. The input lacks base qualities; no much larger clone sits a single base away.

The CDR3 regions of human TCRbeta chains were subjected to immunosequencing. The paper's processing steps were these. Repertoire TCRs were matched against a reference library of SARS-CoV-2-specific TCRs generated with the MIRA antigen-specificity platform. Breadth was defined as the fraction of unique TCRs that were SARS-CoV-2-associated, and depth was defined as the fraction of total T cells that were SARS-CoV-2-associated. Using the MIRA data, each spike-specific TCR was mapped to the spike region that the TCR reacts to and placed in a CD4 or CD8 class. Log10-transformed breadth and depth values were compared by one-way ANOVA with Sidak's multiple comparisons tests. The table comes from immuneACCESS by way of TCRdb, which keeps in-frame sequences with V and J called. Part of the clones is missing from these tables; in studies checked, under half for an unresolved V gene and the rest for unknown reasons. For V, J and clone size, that table is used; D and trimming come from the DNA. The sample includes 150,000 to 200,000 clones, with under 95% observed a single time. Of the sample, 4% to 5.5% is held by the ten largest clones.

The clonotype comes from an adult who received the AZD1222 COVID-19 vaccine. Material: peripheral blood, obtained 28 days after the second AZD1222 dose. The chain employs TRBV7-3 and TRBJ2-5; TRBD1 agrees with 8 junctional bases. The nucleotide sequence is TGTGCCAGCAGTCCGACAGGGGTCCAAGAGACCCAGTACTTC. Translated, this gives CASSPTGVQETQYF.